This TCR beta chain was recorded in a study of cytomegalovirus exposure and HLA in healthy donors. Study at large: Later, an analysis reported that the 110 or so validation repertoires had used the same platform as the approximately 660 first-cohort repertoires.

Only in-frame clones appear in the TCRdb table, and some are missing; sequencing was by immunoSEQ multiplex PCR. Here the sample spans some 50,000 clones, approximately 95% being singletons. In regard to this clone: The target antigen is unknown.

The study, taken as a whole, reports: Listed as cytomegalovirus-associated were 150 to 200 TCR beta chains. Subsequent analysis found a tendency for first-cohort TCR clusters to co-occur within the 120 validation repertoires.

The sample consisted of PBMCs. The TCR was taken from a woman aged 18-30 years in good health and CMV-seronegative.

The CDR3 coding sequence is TGTGCCAGCAGCGCCGACCGGGACAGAAGAAATCAGCCCCAGCATTTT. This translates into CASSADRDRRNQPQHF. The rearrangement joins TRBV7-9 to TRBJ1-5, with TRBD1 matching 7 bases. This CDR3 comprises 16 residues. V dropped 5 bases and J dropped 4; count of bases not matched to a gene: 11. The germline CDR1 and CDR2 sequences are SEHNR and FQNEAQ (reference sequence).